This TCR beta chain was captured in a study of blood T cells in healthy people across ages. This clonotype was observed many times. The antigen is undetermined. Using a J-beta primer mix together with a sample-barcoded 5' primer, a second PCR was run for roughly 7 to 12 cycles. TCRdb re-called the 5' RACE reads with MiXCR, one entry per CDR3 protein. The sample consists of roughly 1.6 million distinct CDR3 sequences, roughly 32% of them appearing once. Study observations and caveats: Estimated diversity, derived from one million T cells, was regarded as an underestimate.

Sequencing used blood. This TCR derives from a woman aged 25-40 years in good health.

CDR3 in amino acids: CAISDEAGGPADTQYF. DNA for the CDR3: TGTGCCATCAGTGATGAAGCGGGGGGGCCCGCAGATACGCAGTATTTT. The J gene is TRBJ2-3, the V gene TRBV10-3, with 10 bases fitting TRBD2. Germline values: CDR1 ENHRY, CDR2 SYGVKD. The J segment lost 4 bases and the V segment lost 3 bases, leaving 7 bases of the junction unmatched. This CDR3 is built from 16 residues.